Following are 28 T cell receptor beta chains from one sample sequenced in a study of shared clonotypes between healthy human individuals. Profiling relied on immunoSEQ multiplex PCR, and the TCRdb table lists in-frame clones only, not all of them. Of hundreds of thousands of clones listed, roughly 96% are singletons. As defined, naive CD8 cells were CD45RO-negative and positively selected for CCR7, with terminally differentiated effector memory CD45RA+ cells excluded. The sample consisted of naive CD8+ T cells sorted from blood. The receptors stem from a woman between 25 and 40 years old in good health.

The chain couples TRBV5-1 to TRBJ1-5; 7 bases fit TRBD1. V lost 3 bases and J lost 4; bases outside the gene matches: 1. The CDR3 covers 13 residues. From germline, CDR1 is SGHRS and CDR2 YFSETQ. For the CDR3, the DNA is TGCGCCAGCAGCTCGACAGGGAATCAGCCCCAGCATTTT. Protein: CASSSTGNQPQHF.

This clone was recorded once. The gene calls are TRBV28 and TRBJ2-4; tentatively, D is TRBD2 (5 bases). The germline gives CDR1 MDHEN, CDR2 SYDVKM. V dropped 10 bases and J dropped 3 bases, with 10 bases sitting between them. The CDR3 is 12 amino acids. In DNA, the CDR3 is TGTGCCACCGGGGATGACAAAAACATTCAGTACTTC. This codes for CATGDDKNIQYF.

This clone was seen just once. The rearrangement joins TRBV5-4 to TRBJ2-7; 8 bases line up with TRBD1. Germline CDR1 SGHNT, CDR2 YYREEE (reference sequence). The CDR3 is 15 residues long. Germline trimming cut 4 bases from V and 0 bases from J; bases unmatched to any gene: 6. The CDR3 sequence: CASSGDRPSSYEQYF. The CDR3 nucleotides read TGTGCCAGCAGCGGGGACAGGCCCAGCTCCTACGAGCAGTACTTC.

A remark on this clone: Other DNA sequences in the same sample also yield this CDR3. The chain links TRBV10-2 to TRBJ1-1; D ambiguous. Germline CDR1 and CDR2: WSHSY and SAAADI. V lost 11 bases and J 8 bases, leaving 15 bases between the germline ends. This CDR3 region has 11 residues. CDR3 sequence (DNA): TGCGCCTCTTCGGGCGGCGCAGAAGCTTTCTTT. Encoded protein: CASSGGAEAFF.

V usage is TRBV4-2 and J usage is TRBJ2-7, with D uncertain. Trimming cost V 5 bases and J 2 bases, with 10 bases left between them. The CDR3 totals 13 residues. The germline CDR1 and CDR2 sequences are LGHNA and YNFKEQ. The CDR3 spells CASSADGPYEQYF. The CDR3, as DNA: TGTGCCAGCAGCGCGGACGGGCCCTACGAGCAGTACTTC.

This chain links TRBV28 with TRBJ2-7, with D uncertain. Germline CDR1 MDHEN, CDR2 SYDVKM. This CDR3 contains 12 residues. Deletions cut 5 bases from V and 3 bases from J, with 8 bases between. CDR3 DNA: TGTGCCAGCAGTCCCTCCTTCTACGAGCAGTACTTC. This encodes CASSPSFYEQYF.

This sequence joins TRBV27 and TRBJ2-1; the D call may be TRBD1 or TRBD2 (5 bases each). Germline CDR1 MNHEY, CDR2 SMNVEV (reference sequence). This CDR3 spans 15 amino acids. V lost 5 bases and J lost 6, with 17 bases in between. CDR3 coding DNA: TGTGCCAGCAGTATCCTCCGTGGGGGTGGCAATGAGCAGTTCTTC. It yields the protein CASSILRGGGNEQFF.

The genes are TRBV29-1 and TRBJ1-2; a weak D match, TRBD1 (6 bases). V was clipped by 7 bases and J by 8 bases, with 20 bases between them. The CDR3 consists of 13 residues. CDR1 and CDR2 from the germline V gene are SQVTM and ANQGSEA. The CDR3 DNA reads TGCAGCGCTGTAATTCAGGGGATCGACGGCTACACCTTC. Residues: CSAVIQGIDGYTF. Full variable domain (remainder filled in from reference TRBV29-1 and TRBJ1-2): SAVISQKPSRDICQRGTSLTIQCQVDSQVTMMFWYRQQPGQSLTLIATANQGSEATYESGFVIDKFPISRPNLTFSTLTVSNMSPEDSSIYLCSAVIQGIDGYTFGSGTRLTVV.

V usage is TRBV25-1 and J usage is TRBJ2-7; no clear D. CDR1 and CDR2 (germline): MGHDK, SYGVNS. This CDR3 comprises 13 residues. V shed 1 base and J shed 5 bases, with 9 bases lying between them. CDR3 in amino acids: CASSEFGQDEQYF. DNA of the CDR3: TGTGCCAGCAGTGAATTCGGGCAGGACGAGCAGTACTTC.

This clone has only one observation. CDR3 coding DNA: TGTGCCACCGACACGAACACCGGGGAGCTGTTTTTT. This translates into CATDTNTGELFF. This rearrangement joins TRBV28 to TRBJ2-2; D is undetermined. V lost 10 bases, J lost 0 bases, and 6 bases lay in between. This CDR3 has 12 amino acids. In germline, CDR1 is MDHEN, CDR2 SYDVKM.

The genes are TRBV6-4 and TRBJ2-4; D gene unclear. Germline CDR1 and CDR2: MRHNA and SNTAGT. The CDR3 sequence is 12 residues long. V lost 4 bases to trimming and J lost 10 bases, with 11 bases between them. The CDR3: CASSGQNGIQYF. CDR3 in DNA: TGTGCCAGCAGTGGTCAAAACGGAATTCAGTACTTC.

The V and J genes are TRBV19 and TRBJ2-1; 9 nucleotides agree with TRBD2. The length of the CDR3 is 12 residues. Germline values: CDR1 LNHDA, CDR2 SQIVND (reference sequence). The V gene end was trimmed by 5 bases and the J gene end by 10 bases; junction bases not matched to a gene: 3. The CDR3 DNA reads TGTGCCAGTAGTCCAGGACTAGCGGAGCAGTTCTTC. Translated, it gives CASSPGLAEQFF.

This clone occurred a few times. This chain uses TRBV7-9 with TRBJ2-1; D unresolved. This CDR3 comprises 14 residues. Per germline, CDR1 SEHNR and CDR2 FQNEAQ (reference sequence). V was cut by 6 bases and J by 3 bases, with 12 bases left in between. The CDR3 reads CASSSGVNYNEQFF. CDR3 nucleotide sequence: TGTGCCAGCAGTTCCGGCGTTAACTACAATGAGCAGTTCTTC.

J is TRBJ1-6 and V is TRBV15; the match to TRBD1 covers 8 bases. Germline loops: CDR1 LNHNV, CDR2 YYDKDF (reference sequence). CDR3 length equals 15 residues. With 3 bases clipped from V and 7 bases from J, the junction kept 5 bases outside the gene matches. The CDR3 here is CATSRGTGLNSPLHF. The DNA of the CDR3 is TGTGCCACCAGCAGGGGGACAGGTCTAAATTCACCCCTCCACTTT.

The chain is built from TRBV30 and TRBJ2-7; D gene uncertain. The CDR3 length is 18 residues. Germline CDR1 reads GTSNPN; CDR2 reads SVGIG (reference sequence). Trimming pared 1 base from V and 1 base from J, leaving 23 bases between. The DNA of the CDR3 is TGTGCCTGGAGTGGCCATAACACTCGTAGAGGATTATCCTACGAGCAGTACTTC. Protein sequence: CAWSGHNTRRGLSYEQYF. Based on the CDR3 plus reference TRBV30 and TRBJ2-7, the full variable domain is SQTIHQWPATLVQPVGSPLSLECTVEGTSNPNLYWYRQAAGRGLQLLFYSVGIGQISSEVPQNLSASRPQDRQFILSSKKLLLSDSGFYLCAWSGHNTRRGLSYEQYFGPGTRLTVT.

V gene TRBV11-2 combines with J gene TRBJ2-7; tentatively, D is TRBD1 or TRBD2 (5 bases each). Between the trimmed V and J ends, which lost 5 bases and 0 bases, there was a span of 17 bases. The CDR3 loop spans 16 amino acids. Germline V gene lookup returns CDR1 SGHAT and CDR2 FQNNGV. The CDR3 sequence: CASSMKGTLNSYEQYF. The CDR3 coding sequence is TGTGCCAGCAGCATGAAAGGGACGTTGAACTCCTACGAGCAGTACTTC.

The rearrangement links TRBV2 to TRBJ2-1; D is unclear. The CDR3 runs 13 residues. Germline V lookup: CDR1 SNHLY, CDR2 FYNNEI. Between the trimmed V and J ends, which lost 3 bases and 0 bases, there was a span of 3 bases. The CDR3: CASSDGSYNEQFF. In DNA, the CDR3 is TGTGCCAGCAGTGACGGCTCCTACAATGAGCAGTTCTTC. The entire variable domain, with the rest obtained from reference TRBV2 and TRBJ2-1, is as follows: EPEVTQTPSHQVTQMGQEVILRCVPISNHLYFYWYRQILGQKVEFLVSFYNNEISEKSEIFDDQFSVERPDGSNFTLKIRSTKLEDSAMYFCASSDGSYNEQFFGPGTRLTVL.

The chain uses TRBV4-1 and TRBJ2-7, with 11 bases fitting TRBD2. The V gene end was trimmed by 1 base and the J gene end by 3 bases; junction bases not matched to a gene: 8. This CDR3 spans 17 amino acids. Germline lookup yields CDR1 MGHRA and CDR2 YSYEKL. Here the CDR3 reads CASSQALAGGPNYEQYF. As DNA, the CDR3 is TGCGCCAGCAGCCAAGCGCTAGCGGGAGGTCCTAACTACGAGCAGTACTTC.

The rearrangement links TRBV13 to TRBJ2-1; D not certain. This CDR3 has 14 amino acids. V was clipped by 5 bases and J by 8 bases, with 16 bases between them. Germline V gene lookup returns CDR1 PRHDT and CDR2 FYEKMQ (reference sequence). The CDR3, as DNA: TGTGCCAGCAGCACCATGTTTGGTGGAGATGAGCAGTTCTTC. It codes for CASSTMFGGDEQFF.

V and J are TRBV7-6 and TRBJ2-7, with TRBD2 identical over 8 bases. CDR1 and CDR2 (germline): SGHVS, FNYEAQ. The V gene end was trimmed by 3 bases and the J gene end by 4 bases; junction bases not matched to a gene: 8. The CDR3 runs to 15 residues. The CDR3, as DNA: TGTGCCAGCAGCTTCCAAGCGGGAGAGTCGTACGAGCAGTACTTC. Translated: CASSFQAGESYEQYF.

The V gene is TRBV27, the J gene TRBJ1-5; D might be TRBD1 (6 bases). V was trimmed by 6 bases and J by 6 bases, leaving 9 bases between them. Germline V CDR1 and CDR2: MNHEY, SMNVEV (reference sequence). CDR3 size: 12 residues. This CDR3 reads CASRQGSQPQHF. For the CDR3, the DNA is TGTGCCAGCAGACAGGGTAGTCAGCCCCAGCATTTT.

The J gene is TRBJ2-7, the V gene TRBV27; 8 positions agree with TRBD2. CDR3 length: 18 amino acids. Trimming took 2 bases from V and 6 from J; bases not matched to a gene: 18. CDR1 is MNHEY, CDR2 SMNVEV, per germline (reference sequence). The CDR3 nucleotides read TGTGCCAGCAGTTTACTGTGGGAAGCGGGAGCTTCACATCGCGAGCAGTACTTC. Translating gives CASSLLWEAGASHREQYF.

The V call is TRBV19, the J call TRBJ2-4; no clear D. Trimming stripped 0 bases from V and 0 bases from J, with 9 bases between. In germline, CDR1 is LNHDA, CDR2 SQIVND (reference sequence). The CDR3 loop spans 16 amino acids. As DNA, the CDR3 is TGTGCCAGTAGTATAGATCACTTTCCAGCCAAAAACATTCAGTACTTC. Amino acid sequence: CASSIDHFPAKNIQYF.

This sequence joins TRBV27 and TRBJ2-2; TRBD1 agrees at 7 bases. With 3 bases clipped from V and 6 bases from J, the junction kept 7 bases outside the gene matches. This CDR3 region has 15 residues. Germline CDR1 is MNHEY and CDR2 is SMNVEV (reference sequence). CDR3 region: CASSFLRGLSGELFF. The CDR3 DNA sequence: TGTGCCAGCAGTTTTCTTAGGGGGCTGTCCGGGGAGCTGTTTTTT.

The rearrangement links TRBV27 to TRBJ2-1; D uncertain. Deletions cut 2 bases from V and 6 bases from J, with 8 bases between. CDR3 length: 13 residues. From germline, CDR1 is MNHEY and CDR2 SMNVEV (reference sequence). The CDR3 DNA reads TGTGCCAGCAGTTTAAGTCCACGCAATGAGCAGTTCTTC. Translation: CASSLSPRNEQFF.

The chain recombines TRBV6-5 with TRBJ2-5, with a weak D call TRBD1 (6 bases). Trimming left V 3 bases short and J 2 bases short, with 13 bases between. CDR1 is MNHEY, CDR2 SVGAGI, per germline. The CDR3 is made up of 15 amino acids. CDR3 region: CASSYSTGKQETQYF. Here the CDR3 DNA reads TGTGCCAGCAGTTATTCTACAGGGAAGCAAGAGACCCAGTACTTC.

The chain carries TRBV14 and TRBJ2-2; no definite D call. The CDR3 sequence is 17 residues long. Trimming removed 1 base at V and 0 bases at J, with 12 bases between. In germline, CDR1 is SGHDN, CDR2 FVKESK. The CDR3 spells CASSQVGIGSNTGELFF. In DNA form, the CDR3 reads TGTGCCAGCAGCCAAGTTGGCATCGGATCGAACACCGGGGAGCTGTTTTTT.

The rearrangement links TRBV27 to TRBJ2-3; 9 bases fit TRBD2. The trim removed 3 bases at V and 3 bases at J, leaving 4 bases unmatched. Germline CDR1 and CDR2: MNHEY and SMNVEV (reference sequence). The CDR3 is 15 amino acids. The CDR3 here is CASSLVAGVTDTQYF. CDR3 coding DNA: TGTGCCAGCAGTTTGGTAGCGGGAGTGACAGATACGCAGTATTTT.